Listed below are T cell receptor beta chains from one sample, sequenced in a study of T cell repertoires in cytomegalovirus infection. TCRdb reprocessed the reads with MiXCR, giving one entry per CDR3 protein. The table lists under 90,000 distinct CDR3 sequences, 45% to 55% of them singletons. What these receptors recognize is not known. This sample comprised CD8+ T cells from cultured PBMCs, obtained from culture after CMV antigen stimulation. The receptors shown here come from a human donor in good health (CMV status not recorded). Some clones in this sample may be carry-over from other donors' samples. CDR3s include the opening cysteine and the closing phenylalanine or tryptophan. The D gene is left open where the match is weak. Size values are once, few and many counts, or a class for expanded clones, and some rows have none.

D,J,V,size,length,DNA,CDR3
-,TRBJ1-1,TRBV2,-,15,TGTGCCAGCAGTGAATGGGGGGGGGCGAACACTGAAGCTTTCTTT,CASSEWGGANTEAFF
-,TRBJ1-1,TRBV7-8,-,11,TGTGCCAGCAGCTTAGCCTCTGAAGCTTTCTTT,CASSLASEAFF
-,TRBJ2-2,TRBV7-3,few,14,TGTGCCAGCAGCTTATGGTCTAACACCGGGGAGCTGTTTTTT,CASSLWSNTGELFF
TRBD1,TRBJ2-2,TRBV19,-,17,TGTGCCAGTAGTATTCCAGGGACAGGGGGAAACACCGGGGAGCTGTTTTTT,CASSIPGTGGNTGELFF
-,TRBJ2-7,TRBV28,-,11,TGTGCCAGCAGTAAAAAGGACGAGCAGTACTTC,CASSKKDEQYF
TRBD2,TRBJ2-1,TRBV5-5,-,18,TGTGCCAGCAGCCCGGGTTTTGCGGGGGGCCGCCCGAGGAATGAGCAGTTCTTC,CASSPGFAGGRPRNEQFF
-,TRBJ2-7,TRBV12-3/TRBV12-4,-,13,TGTGCCAGCAGTTTACAGGGGGGCTCCGAGCAGTACTTC,CASSLQGGSEQYF
-,TRBJ1-4,TRBV7-2,few,16,TGTGCCAGCAGCCTTATAGTGGGGGGTACTAATGAAAAACTGTTTTTT,CASSLIVGGTNEKLFF
-,TRBJ2-2,TRBV2,few,16,TGTGCCAGCAGTGAAAGTGTCGACAGCTACACCGGGGAGCTGTTTTTT,CASSESVDSYTGELFF
TRBD1,TRBJ1-2,TRBV19,few,18,TGTGCCAGTAGTATAGGTGAGACAGGGCCGTCGTGGGACTATGGCTACACCTTC,CASSIGETGPSWDYGYTF
-,TRBJ2-7,TRBV12-5,few,12,TGTGCTAGTGGTCGGACAGACTACGAGCAGTACTTC,CASGRTDYEQYF
TRBD2,TRBJ2-1,TRBV10-3,-,20,TGTGCCATCAGTGAGTCGTTGAGCGGGGACTTCCGAGGGTCCTACAATGAGCAGTTCTTC,CAISESLSGDFRGSYNEQFF
TRBD2,TRBJ2-3,TRBV28,-,17,TGTGCCAGCAGTTCGCTTAGGGCGGGAGGGCCCGGAGATACGCAGTATTTT,CASSSLRAGGPGDTQYF
-,TRBJ1-1,TRBV11-3,-,13,TGTGCCAGCAGCCCGATAGAGCGACGGGCACCTTTCTTT,CASSPIERRAPFF
-,TRBJ2-7,TRBV2,few,16,TGTGCCAGCAGTGAAGTGATGGGGGGGCTAGCCTACGAGCAGTACTTC,CASSEVMGGLAYEQYF
TRBD2,TRBJ2-3,TRBV6-1,-,15,TGTGCCAGCAGTTCCTGGACTAGCGGGAGAGATACGCAGTATTTT,CASSSWTSGRDTQYF
-,TRBJ1-2,TRBV19,-,12,TGTGCCAGTAGTTCCCAGGGCTATGGCTACACCTTC,CASSSQGYGYTF
TRBD2,TRBJ2-7,TRBV19,few,15,TGTGCCAGTAGTATGGGACTAGCGGGAGCCTACGAGCAGTACTTC,CASSMGLAGAYEQYF
TRBD1,TRBJ1-4,TRBV27,-,14,TGTGCCAGCAGCGCCGGGACAGGGGATGAAAAACTGTTTTTT,CASSAGTGDEKLFF
-,TRBJ2-7,TRBV7-6,few,16,TGTGCCAGCAGCTTCCCTCGGGGGACGGCTTCCTACGAGCAGTACTTC,CASSFPRGTASYEQYF
-,TRBJ2-4,TRBV7-9,many,15,TGTGCCAGCAGCCATACGCTAGAGGGAGAAAACATTCAGTACTTC,CASSHTLEGENIQYF
TRBD1,TRBJ2-7,TRBV28,-,15,TGTGCCAGCGAACGGACAGGGGGGATATCCTACGAGCAGTACTTC,CASERTGGISYEQYF
-,TRBJ2-7,TRBV7-9,-,16,TGTGCCAGCAGCCCGGTGGGGCAGGGATACTCCTACGAGCAGTACTTC,CASSPVGQGYSYEQYF
TRBD1,TRBJ1-6,TRBV20-1,-,17,TGCAGTGCTAGAGATTGGGACAGGGGCCGATATAATTCACCCCTCCACTTT,CSARDWDRGRYNSPLHF
-,TRBJ1-6,TRBV7-2,few,13,TGTGCCAGCACGGACGGCTTTAATTCACCCCTCCACTTT,CASTDGFNSPLHF
TRBD2,TRBJ2-1,TRBV20-1,-,14,TGCAGTGCTACGGTACTAGCGGGGTACAATGAGCAGTTCTTC,CSATVLAGYNEQFF
-,TRBJ1-1,TRBV19,-,13,TGTGCCAGTAGTATCTTAGAGAACACTGAAGCTTTCTTT,CASSILENTEAFF
-,TRBJ2-2,TRBV29-1,-,15,TGCAGCGTTGAAGCCGGGAAGTACAACACCGGGGAGCTGTTTTTT,CSVEAGKYNTGELFF
TRBD1,TRBJ1-2,TRBV11-2,few,18,TGTGCCAGCAGCCCCGAGTTCACTTACAGGGGATACAACTATGGCTACACCTTC,CASSPEFTYRGYNYGYTF
-,TRBJ1-1,TRBV6-5,-,16,TGTGCCAGCAGTCACATAAACAGCCTTTTGAACACTGAAGCTTTCTTT,CASSHINSLLNTEAFF
-,TRBJ1-6,TRBV28,-,12,TGTGCCTGCACGACCTATAATTCACCCCTCCACTTT,CACTTYNSPLHF
-,TRBJ1-3,TRBV7-6,-,16,TGTGCCAGCAGCTCAGTGGGTTCCTACTCTGGAAACACCATATATTTT,CASSSVGSYSGNTIYF
-,TRBJ2-7,TRBV6-1,few,13,TGTGCCAGCAGTGGGGGGACAACCTACGAGCAGTACTTC,CASSGGTTYEQYF
-,TRBJ2-2,TRBV25-1,-,15,TGTGCCAGCAGTCCCCTCGCCACTAACACCGGGGAGCTGTTTTTT,CASSPLATNTGELFF
TRBD2,TRBJ2-1,TRBV7-2,many,16,TGTGCCAGCACCGGGACTAGCGGGGGTCTCCGGGATGAGCAGTTCTTC,CASTGTSGGLRDEQFF
-,TRBJ2-5,TRBV4-1,-,14,TGCGCCAGCAGCCAAGACGGCATGCGGGAGACCCAGTACTTC,CASSQDGMRETQYF
-,TRBJ1-1,TRBV20-1,few,15,TGCAGTGCCCAGGGAGAGGCGGTAGGGGATACTGAAGCTTTCTTT,CSAQGEAVGDTEAFF
-,TRBJ2-7,TRBV6-1,few,14,TGTGCCAGCAGTGAAGACACTACGGTGGGAGAGCAGTACTTC,CASSEDTTVGEQYF
-,TRBJ1-2,TRBV7-2,-,15,TGTGCCAGCAGCCCCCCGGACGCTAAGCCCTATGGCTACACCTTC,CASSPPDAKPYGYTF
TRBD1,TRBJ2-7,TRBV6-6,few,13,TGTGCCAGCAGTTACTCCGCAGGGGGTGAGCAGTACTTC,CASSYSAGGEQYF
-,TRBJ2-1,TRBV6-5,-,11,TGTGCCAGCAGTTACATCGGTGAGCAGTTCTTC,CASSYIGEQFF